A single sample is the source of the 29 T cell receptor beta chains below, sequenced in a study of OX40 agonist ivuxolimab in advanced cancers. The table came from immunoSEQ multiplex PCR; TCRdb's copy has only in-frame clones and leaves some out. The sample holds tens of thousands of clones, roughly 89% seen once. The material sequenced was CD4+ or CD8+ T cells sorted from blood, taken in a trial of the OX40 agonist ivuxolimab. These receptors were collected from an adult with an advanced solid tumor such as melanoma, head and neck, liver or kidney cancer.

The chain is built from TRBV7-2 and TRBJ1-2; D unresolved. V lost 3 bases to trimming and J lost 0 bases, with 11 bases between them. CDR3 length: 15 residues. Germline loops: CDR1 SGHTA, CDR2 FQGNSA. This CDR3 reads CASSLFYSANYGYTF. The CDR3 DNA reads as TGTGCCAGCAGCTTGTTTTACAGCGCTAACTATGGCTACACCTTC. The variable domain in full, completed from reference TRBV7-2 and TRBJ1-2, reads GAGVSQSPSNKVTEKGKDVELRCDPISGHTALYWYRQSLGQGLEFLIYFQGNSAPDKSGLPSDRFSAERTGGSVSTLTIQRTQQEDSAVYLCASSLFYSANYGYTFGSGTRLTVV.

CDR3 sequence (DNA): TGTGCCAGCCTTCCCGGGGGGATTAGGGGCCAAGAGACCCAGTACTTC. Its translation: CASLPGGIRGQETQYF. This chain links TRBV7-9 with TRBJ2-5, with 7 bases aligning to TRBD2. Germline V gene sequence: CDR1 SEHNR, CDR2 FQNEAQ (reference sequence). V trimming: 8 bases; J trimming: 1 base; junction bases outside the gene matches: 13. CDR3 length equals 16 residues.

In DNA, the CDR3 is TGTGCCAGCAGCTTAGCGAATTCCGGGACAGGAGACACCGGGGAGCTGTTTTTT. It codes for CASSLANSGTGDTGELFF. The V gene is TRBV7-8, the J gene TRBJ2-2, with 8 bases that match TRBD1. This CDR3 contains 18 residues. Germline V gene data show CDR1 as SGHVS and CDR2 as FQNEAQ. With V trimmed by 0 bases and J by 3 bases, 9 bases remained unmatched.

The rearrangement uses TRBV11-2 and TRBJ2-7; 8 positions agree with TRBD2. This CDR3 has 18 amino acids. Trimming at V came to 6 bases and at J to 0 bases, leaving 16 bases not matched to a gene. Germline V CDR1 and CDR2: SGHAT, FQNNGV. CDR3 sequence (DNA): TGTGCCAGCAGTCCCCTCGGGGGGTCTAGCGGGTTCTCCTACGAGCAGTACTTC. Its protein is CASSPLGGSSGFSYEQYF. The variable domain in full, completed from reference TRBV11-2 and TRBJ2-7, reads EAGVAQSPRYKIIEKRQSVAFWCNPISGHATLYWYQQILGQGPKLLIQFQNNGVVDDSQLPKDRFSAERLKGVDSTLKIQPAKLEDSAVYLCASSPLGGSSGFSYEQYFGPGTRLTVT.

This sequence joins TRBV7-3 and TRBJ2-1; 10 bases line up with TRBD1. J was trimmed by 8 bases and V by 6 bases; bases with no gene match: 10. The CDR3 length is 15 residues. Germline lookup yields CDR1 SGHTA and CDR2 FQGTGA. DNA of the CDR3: TGTGCCAGCAGTCCGCCGGGGACAGGGGCAGATGAGCAGTTCTTC. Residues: CASSPPGTGADEQFF.

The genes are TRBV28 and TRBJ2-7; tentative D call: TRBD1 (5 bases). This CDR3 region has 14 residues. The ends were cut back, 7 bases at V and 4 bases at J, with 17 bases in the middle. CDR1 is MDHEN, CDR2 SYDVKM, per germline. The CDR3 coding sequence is TGTGCCAGCATCAGTATCAGGGCAGTTTACGAGCAGTACTTC. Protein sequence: CASISIRAVYEQYF. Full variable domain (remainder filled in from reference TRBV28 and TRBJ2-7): DVKVTQSSRYLVKRTGEKVFLECVQDMDHENMFWYRQDPGLGLRLIYFSYDVKMKEKGDIPEGYSVSREKKERFSLILESASTNQTSMYLCASISIRAVYEQYFGPGTRLTVT.

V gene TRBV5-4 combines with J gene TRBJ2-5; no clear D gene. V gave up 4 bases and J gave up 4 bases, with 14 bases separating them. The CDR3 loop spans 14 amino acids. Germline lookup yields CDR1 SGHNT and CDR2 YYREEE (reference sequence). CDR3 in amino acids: CASSLRSFAETQYF. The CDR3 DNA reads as TGTGCCAGCAGCCTGAGATCTTTCGCAGAGACCCAGTACTTC.

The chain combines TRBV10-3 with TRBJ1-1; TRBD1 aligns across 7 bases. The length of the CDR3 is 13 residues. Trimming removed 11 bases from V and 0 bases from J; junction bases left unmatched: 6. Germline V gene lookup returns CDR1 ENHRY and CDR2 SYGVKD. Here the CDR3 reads CAVTGALNTEAFF. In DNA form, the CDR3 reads TGTGCCGTAACAGGGGCGTTGAACACTGAAGCTTTCTTT.

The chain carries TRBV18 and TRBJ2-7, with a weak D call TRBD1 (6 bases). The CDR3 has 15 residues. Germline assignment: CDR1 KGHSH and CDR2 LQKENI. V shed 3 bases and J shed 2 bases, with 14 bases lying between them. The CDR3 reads CASSPFWTETYEQYF. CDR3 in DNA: TGTGCCAGCTCACCTTTCTGGACAGAGACCTACGAGCAGTACTTC.

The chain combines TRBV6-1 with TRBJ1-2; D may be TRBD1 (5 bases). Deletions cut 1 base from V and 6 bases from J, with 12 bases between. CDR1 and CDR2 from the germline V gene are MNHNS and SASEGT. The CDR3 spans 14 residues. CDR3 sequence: CASSEVEGVDGYTF. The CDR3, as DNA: TGTGCCAGCAGTGAAGTGGAAGGGGTAGATGGCTACACCTTC.

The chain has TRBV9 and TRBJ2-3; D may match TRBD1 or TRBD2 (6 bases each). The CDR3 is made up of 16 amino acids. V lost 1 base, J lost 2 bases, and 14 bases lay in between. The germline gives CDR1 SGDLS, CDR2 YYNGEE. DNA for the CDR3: TGTGCCAGCAGCGTATCGGGGGCTTACTACACAGATACGCAGTATTTT. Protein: CASSVSGAYYTDTQYF.

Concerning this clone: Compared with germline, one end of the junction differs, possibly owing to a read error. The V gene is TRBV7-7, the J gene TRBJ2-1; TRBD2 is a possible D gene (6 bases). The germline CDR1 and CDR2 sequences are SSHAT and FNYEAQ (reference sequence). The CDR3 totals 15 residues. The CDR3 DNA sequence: TGTGCTAGCAGCCCGAGGCTAGCGCCCTACAATGAGCAGTTCTTC. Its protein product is CASSPRLAPYNEQFF.

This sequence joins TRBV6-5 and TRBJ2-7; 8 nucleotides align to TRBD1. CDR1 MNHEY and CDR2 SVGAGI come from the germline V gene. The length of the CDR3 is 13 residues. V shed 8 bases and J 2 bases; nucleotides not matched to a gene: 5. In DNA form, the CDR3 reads TGTGCCAGCTGGACAGGGTCGACCTACGAGCAGTACTTC. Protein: CASWTGSTYEQYF.

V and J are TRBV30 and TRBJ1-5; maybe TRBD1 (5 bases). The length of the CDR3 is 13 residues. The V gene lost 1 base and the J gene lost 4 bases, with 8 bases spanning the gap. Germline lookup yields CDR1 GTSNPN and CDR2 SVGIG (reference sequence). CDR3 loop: CAWSGEGNQPQHF. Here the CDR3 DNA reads TGTGCCTGGAGTGGGGAGGGGAATCAGCCCCAGCATTTT.

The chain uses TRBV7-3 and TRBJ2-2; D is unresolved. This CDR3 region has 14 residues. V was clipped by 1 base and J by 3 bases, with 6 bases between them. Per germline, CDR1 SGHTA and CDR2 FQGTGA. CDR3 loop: CASSLSVDTGELFF. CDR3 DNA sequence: TGTGCCAGCAGCTTAAGCGTGGACACCGGGGAGCTGTTTTTT.

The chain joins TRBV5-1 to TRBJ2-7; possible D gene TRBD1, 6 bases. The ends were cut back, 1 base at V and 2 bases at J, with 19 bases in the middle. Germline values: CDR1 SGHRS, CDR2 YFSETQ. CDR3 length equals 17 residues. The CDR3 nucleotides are TGCGCCAGCAGCTTGCCCTGGGACAATCAGAGGGCCTACGAGCAGTACTTC. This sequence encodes CASSLPWDNQRAYEQYF.

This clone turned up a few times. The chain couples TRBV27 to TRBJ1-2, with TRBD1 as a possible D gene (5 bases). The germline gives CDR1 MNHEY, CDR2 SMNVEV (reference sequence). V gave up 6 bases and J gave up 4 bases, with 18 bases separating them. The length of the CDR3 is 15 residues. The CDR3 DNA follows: TGTGCCAGCAGGGGACCTCGCCATCGAGGCTATGGCTACACCTTC. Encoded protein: CASRGPRHRGYGYTF.

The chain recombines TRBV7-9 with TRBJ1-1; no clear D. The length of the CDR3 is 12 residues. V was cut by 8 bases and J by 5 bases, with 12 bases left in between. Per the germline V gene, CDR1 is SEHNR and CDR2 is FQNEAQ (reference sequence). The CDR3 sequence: CASDPSVTEAFF. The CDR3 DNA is TGTGCCAGCGACCCCTCTGTGACTGAAGCTTTCTTT.

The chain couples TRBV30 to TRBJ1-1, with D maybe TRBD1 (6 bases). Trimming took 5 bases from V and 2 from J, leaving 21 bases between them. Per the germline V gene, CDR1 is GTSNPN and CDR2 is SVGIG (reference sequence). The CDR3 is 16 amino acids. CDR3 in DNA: TGTGCCTGGGTTCCCACAGGGCTTAGGAGAAACACTGAAGCTTTCTTT. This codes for CAWVPTGLRRNTEAFF.

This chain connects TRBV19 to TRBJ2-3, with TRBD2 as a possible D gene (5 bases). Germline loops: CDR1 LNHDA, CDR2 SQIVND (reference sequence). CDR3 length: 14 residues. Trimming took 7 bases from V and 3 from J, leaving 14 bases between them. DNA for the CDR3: TGTGCCAGTACAGAGGGTAAGGGAACAGATACGCAGTATTTT. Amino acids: CASTEGKGTDTQYF.

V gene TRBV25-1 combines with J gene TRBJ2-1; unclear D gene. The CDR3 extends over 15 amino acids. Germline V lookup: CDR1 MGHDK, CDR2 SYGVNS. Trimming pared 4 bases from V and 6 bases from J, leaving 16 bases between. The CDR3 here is CASSVPGFRANEQFF. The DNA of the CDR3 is TGTGCCAGCAGTGTCCCGGGTTTCCGGGCCAATGAGCAGTTCTTC.

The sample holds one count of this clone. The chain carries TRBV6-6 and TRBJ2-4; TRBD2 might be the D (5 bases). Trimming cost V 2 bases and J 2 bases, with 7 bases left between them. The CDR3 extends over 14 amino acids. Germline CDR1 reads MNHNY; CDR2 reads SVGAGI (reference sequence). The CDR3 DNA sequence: TGTGCCAGCAGTTACACGGGGTCCAAAAACATTCAGTACTTC. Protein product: CASSYTGSKNIQYF.

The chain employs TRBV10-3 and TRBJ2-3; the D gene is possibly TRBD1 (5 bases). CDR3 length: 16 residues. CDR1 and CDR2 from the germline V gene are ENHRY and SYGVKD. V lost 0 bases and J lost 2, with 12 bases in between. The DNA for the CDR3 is TGTGCCATCAGTGAGTCTCCCAGGGTCCTCACAGATACGCAGTATTTT. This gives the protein CAISESPRVLTDTQYF.

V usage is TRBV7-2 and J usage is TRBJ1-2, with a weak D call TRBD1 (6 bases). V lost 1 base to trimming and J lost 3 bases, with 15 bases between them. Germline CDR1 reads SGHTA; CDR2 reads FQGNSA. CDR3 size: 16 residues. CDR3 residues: CASSLDRAFFDYGYTF. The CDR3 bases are TGTGCCAGCAGCTTAGACAGGGCCTTTTTCGACTATGGCTACACCTTC.

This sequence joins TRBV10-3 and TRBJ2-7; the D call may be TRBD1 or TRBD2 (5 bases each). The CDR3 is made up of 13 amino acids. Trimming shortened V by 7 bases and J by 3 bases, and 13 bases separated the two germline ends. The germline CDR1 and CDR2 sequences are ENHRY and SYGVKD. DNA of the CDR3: TGTGCCATCACTGCTGGGACGGACTACGAGCAGTACTTC. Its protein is CAITAGTDYEQYF.

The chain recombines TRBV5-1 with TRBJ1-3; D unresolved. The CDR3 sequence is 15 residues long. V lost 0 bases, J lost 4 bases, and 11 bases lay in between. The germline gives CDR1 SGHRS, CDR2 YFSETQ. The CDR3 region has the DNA TGCGCCAGCAGCTTGGGTCCGGGGAACGGAAACACCATATATTTT. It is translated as CASSLGPGNGNTIYF.

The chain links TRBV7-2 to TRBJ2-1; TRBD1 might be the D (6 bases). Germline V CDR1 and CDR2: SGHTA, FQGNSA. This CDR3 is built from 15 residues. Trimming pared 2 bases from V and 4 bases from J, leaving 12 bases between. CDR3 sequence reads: CASSLLRGRYNEQFF. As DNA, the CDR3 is TGTGCCAGCAGCTTATTAAGGGGGAGATACAATGAGCAGTTCTTC.

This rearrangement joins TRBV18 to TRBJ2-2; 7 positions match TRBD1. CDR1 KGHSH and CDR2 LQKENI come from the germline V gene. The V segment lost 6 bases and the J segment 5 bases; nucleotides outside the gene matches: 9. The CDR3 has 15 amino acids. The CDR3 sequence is CASSSGTVKTGELFF. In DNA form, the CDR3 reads TGTGCCAGCTCGTCCGGGACAGTAAAGACCGGGGAGCTGTTTTTT. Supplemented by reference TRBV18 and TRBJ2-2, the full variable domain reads NAGVMQNPRHLVRRRGQEARLRCSPMKGHSHVYWYRQLPEEGLKFMVYLQKENIIDESGMPKERFSAEFPKEGPSILRIQQVVRGDSAAYFCASSSGTVKTGELFFGEGSRLTVL.

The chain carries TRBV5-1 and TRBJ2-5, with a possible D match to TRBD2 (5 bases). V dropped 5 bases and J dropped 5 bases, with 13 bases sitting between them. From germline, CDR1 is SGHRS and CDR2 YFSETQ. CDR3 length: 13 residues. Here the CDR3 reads CASREGVGETQYF. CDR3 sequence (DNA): TGCGCCAGCAGAGAGGGAGTTGGGGAGACCCAGTACTTC.